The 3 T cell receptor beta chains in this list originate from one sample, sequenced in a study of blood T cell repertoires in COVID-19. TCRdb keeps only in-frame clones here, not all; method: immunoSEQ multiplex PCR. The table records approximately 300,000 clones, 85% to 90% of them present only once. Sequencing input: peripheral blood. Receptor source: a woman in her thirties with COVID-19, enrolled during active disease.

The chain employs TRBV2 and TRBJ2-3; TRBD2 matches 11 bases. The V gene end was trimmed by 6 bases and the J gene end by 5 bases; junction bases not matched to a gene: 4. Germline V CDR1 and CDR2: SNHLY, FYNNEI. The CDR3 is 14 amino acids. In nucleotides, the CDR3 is TGTGCCAGCAGCCTAGCGGGAGGAAAAGATACGCAGTATTTT. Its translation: CASSLAGGKDTQYF.

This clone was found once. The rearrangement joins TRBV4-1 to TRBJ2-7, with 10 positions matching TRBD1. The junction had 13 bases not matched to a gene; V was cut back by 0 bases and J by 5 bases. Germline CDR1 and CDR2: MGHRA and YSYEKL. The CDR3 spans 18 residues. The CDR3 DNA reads TGCGCCAGCAGCCAAGATCTTCTCGGACAGGGGGGTTTCCACGAGCAGTACTTC. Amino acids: CASSQDLLGQGGFHEQYF.

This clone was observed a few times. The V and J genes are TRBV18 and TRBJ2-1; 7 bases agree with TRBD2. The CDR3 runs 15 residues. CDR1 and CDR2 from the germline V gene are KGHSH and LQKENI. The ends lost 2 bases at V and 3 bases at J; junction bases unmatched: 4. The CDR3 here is CASSPFGRNYNEQFF. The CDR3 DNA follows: TGTGCCAGCTCACCATTCGGGAGGAACTACAATGAGCAGTTCTTC.